These T cell receptor beta chains were read from a single sample in a study of cytomegalovirus exposure and HLA in healthy donors. Profiled with immunoSEQ multiplex PCR; TCRdb holds only in-frame clones, not every one. The table includes about 170,000 clones, 65% to 85% detected once. The material sequenced was PBMCs. The receptors originated from a woman between 50 and 59 years old in good health and CMV-seropositive. Both conserved end residues are part of each CDR3. A D gene is named only where the DNA matches it firmly. Rows give clone size only sometimes, using once, few, many, or a class for an expanded clone.

J gene,clone size,D gene,V gene,CDR3 protein,CDR3 DNA
TRBJ1-2,-,TRBD1,TRBV6-4,CASRPKDREYGYTF,TGTGCCAGCAGACCGAAGGACAGGGAATATGGCTACACCTTC
TRBJ1-3,once,TRBD1,TRBV5-1,CASSLDGTGATIYF,TGCGCCAGCAGCTTGGATGGGACAGGGGCGACCATATATTTT
TRBJ2-2,-,-,TRBV16,CASSQFPGANTGELFF,TGTGCCAGCAGCCAATTCCCAGGGGCTAACACCGGGGAGCTGTTTTTT
TRBJ2-6,once,-,TRBV9,CASSVFHSGANVLTF,TGTGCCAGCAGCGTATTCCATTCTGGGGCCAACGTCCTGACTTTC
TRBJ2-2,once,-,TRBV11-2,CASSSRGTGELFF,TGTGCCAGCAGCTCTAGGGGCACCGGGGAGCTGTTTTTT
TRBJ2-2,-,-,TRBV9,CASSPRLEPTGELFF,TGTGCCAGCAGCCCCAGACTAGAGCCTACCGGGGAGCTGTTTTTT
TRBJ2-7,-,-,TRBV7-9,CASSLLSSSEQYF,TGTGCCAGCAGCTTACTTTCTAGCTCAGAGCAGTACTTC
TRBJ1-1,once,-,TRBV6-5,CASSYGQPYTEAFF,TGTGCCAGCAGTTACGGACAGCCTTACACTGAAGCTTTCTTT
TRBJ2-7,-,TRBD1,TRBV6-5,CASSYSSGGTYEQYF,TGTGCCAGCAGTTACTCATCAGGGGGAACCTACGAGCAGTACTTC
TRBJ2-1,once,TRBD2,TRBV7-2,CASSSLAGTNNEQFF,TGTGCCAGCAGCTCACTAGCGGGGACAAACAATGAGCAGTTCTTC
TRBJ2-3,-,TRBD2,TRBV4-3,CASSQGAGTSGFSTDTQYF,TGCGCCAGCAGCCAAGGAGCCGGGACTAGCGGTTTTAGCACAGATACGCAGTATTTT
TRBJ1-2,-,-,TRBV5-1,CASSLTTGDYGYTF,TGCGCCAGCAGCTTGACCACAGGCGACTATGGCTACACCTTC
TRBJ1-4,-,TRBD1,TRBV19,CASTNRQGWTEKLFF,TGTGCCAGTACTAACCGACAGGGGTGGACTGAAAAACTGTTTTTT
TRBJ2-5,-,-,TRBV7-8,CASSAPFGGETQYF,TGTGCCAGCAGCGCACCCTTCGGTGGAGAGACCCAGTACTTC
TRBJ1-3,-,-,TRBV19,CASSWGAGNTIYF,TGTGCCAGTAGCTGGGGGGCTGGAAACACCATATATTTT
TRBJ2-2,-,-,TRBV7-6,CASSLPGGYLSNTGELFF,TGTGCCAGCAGCCTCCCTGGCGGATACCTTTCGAACACCGGGGAGCTGTTTTTT
TRBJ1-6,-,TRBD1,TRBV28,CATRSQGSFSYNSPLHF,TGTGCCACCAGATCACAGGGGTCATTCTCCTATAATTCACCCCTCCACTTT
TRBJ2-3,-,-,TRBV29-1,CSVDMGGTDTQYF,TGCAGCGTTGATATGGGAGGAACAGATACGCAGTATTTT
TRBJ1-1,-,-,TRBV6-5,CASRRGRNTEAFF,TGTGCCAGCCGTAGGGGTAGAAACACTGAAGCTTTCTTT
TRBJ2-3,once,TRBD2,TRBV28,CASSFPSGSRTDTQYF,TGTGCCAGCAGTTTTCCGAGCGGGAGTAGAACAGATACGCAGTATTTT
TRBJ2-1,-,TRBD2,TRBV7-9,CASSLDAGGYNEQFF,TGTGCCAGCAGCTTAGATGCGGGGGGCTACAATGAGCAGTTCTTC
TRBJ2-4,-,-,TRBV11-2,CASRRRGNQNIQYF,TGTGCCAGCAGACGCAGGGGAAACCAAAACATTCAGTACTTC
TRBJ2-6,-,TRBD2,TRBV5-1,CASSLEQVLARANVLTF,TGCGCCAGCAGCTTGGAGCAGGTACTAGCGAGGGCCAACGTCCTGACTTTC